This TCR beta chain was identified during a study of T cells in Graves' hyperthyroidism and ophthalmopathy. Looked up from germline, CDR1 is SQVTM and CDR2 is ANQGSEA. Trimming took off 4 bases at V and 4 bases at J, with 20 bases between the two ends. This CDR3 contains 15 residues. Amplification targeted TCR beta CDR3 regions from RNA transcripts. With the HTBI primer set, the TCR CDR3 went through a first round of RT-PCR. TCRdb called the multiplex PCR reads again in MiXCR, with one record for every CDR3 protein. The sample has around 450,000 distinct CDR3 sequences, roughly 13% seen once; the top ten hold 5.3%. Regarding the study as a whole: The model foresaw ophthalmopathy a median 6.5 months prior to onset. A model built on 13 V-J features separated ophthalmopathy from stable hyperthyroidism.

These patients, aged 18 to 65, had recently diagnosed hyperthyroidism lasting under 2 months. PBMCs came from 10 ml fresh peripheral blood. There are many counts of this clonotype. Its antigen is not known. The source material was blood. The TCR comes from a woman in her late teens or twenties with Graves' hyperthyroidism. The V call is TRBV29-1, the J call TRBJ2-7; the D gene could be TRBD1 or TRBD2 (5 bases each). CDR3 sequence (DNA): TGCAGCGTTGGCCCCACCCCGGCAGGGAGTTACGAGCAGTACTTC. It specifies CSVGPTPAGSYEQYF.